These 16 T cell receptor beta chains were sequenced from one sample in a study of blood T cell repertoires in COVID-19. Some clones are missing from TCRdb's copy, which holds only in-frame ones; the method was immunoSEQ multiplex PCR. The data hold about 80,000 clones, with roughly 80% observed a single time. Material for sequencing was peripheral blood. These receptors were collected from a human donor in a cohort sampled during active COVID-19.

This clone was detected only a few times. This rearrangement joins TRBV5-4 to TRBJ2-7, with TRBD1 matching over 7 bases. This CDR3 spans 14 amino acids. With V trimmed by 4 bases and J by 3 bases, 7 bases remained unmatched. In germline, CDR1 is SGHNT, CDR2 YYREEE (reference sequence). The CDR3 DNA reads as TGTGCCAGCAGCACGAAAGGGACAGTCTACGAGCAGTACTTC. It specifies CASSTKGTVYEQYF.

The gene calls are TRBV7-8 and TRBJ1-1; TRBD1 matches 7 bases. The CDR3 sequence is 13 residues long. J lost 8 bases, V lost 4 bases, and 7 bases had no gene match. The germline V gene has CDR1 SGHVS and CDR2 FQNEAQ. The CDR3 sequence: CASSSRQGREAFF. CDR3 nucleotide sequence: TGTGCCAGCAGCTCACGACAGGGACGAGAAGCTTTCTTT.

The chain links TRBV9 to TRBJ2-2; 10 bases align to TRBD1. J gave up 4 bases and V 7 bases, and 1 base lay outside the gene matches. From germline, CDR1 is SGDLS and CDR2 YYNGEE. The CDR3 consists of 13 residues. CDR3 nucleotide sequence: TGTGCCAGCGGGGACAGGGGCACCGGGGAGCTGTTTTTT. The encoded protein is CASGDRGTGELFF. Full variable domain (rest looked up from reference TRBV9 and TRBJ2-2): DSGVTQTPKHLITATGQRVTLRCSPRSGDLSVYWYQQSLDQGLQFLIQYYNGEERAKGNILERFSAQQFPDLHSELNLSSLELGDSALYFCASGDRGTGELFFGEGSRLTVL.

The CDR3 loop is CASSTGAFSGANVLTF. DNA of the CDR3: TGTGCCAGCAGTACAGGGGCCTTCTCTGGGGCCAACGTCCTGACTTTC. V usage is TRBV27 and J usage is TRBJ2-6, with 7 bases aligning to TRBD1. The CDR3 is 16 amino acids. Germline-derived CDR1 and CDR2 are MNHEY and SMNVEV (reference sequence). V lost 5 bases to trimming and J lost 0 bases; unmatched junction nucleotides: 4.

The rearrangement uses TRBV6-6 and TRBJ1-1, with 9 bases fitting TRBD1. The ends lost 6 bases at V and 12 bases at J; junction bases unmatched: 11. CDR1 is MNHNY and CDR2 is SVGAGI in the germline V gene (reference sequence). The CDR3 contains 13 residues. In DNA, the CDR3 is TGTGCCAGCAGAGGGGGACAGGGTTTGTCGACTTTCTTT. It yields the protein CASRGGQGLSTFF.

This rearrangement joins TRBV5-4 to TRBJ1-5; D might be TRBD1 (6 bases). V was pared by 4 bases and J by 4 bases, with 9 bases between. The CDR3 is 13 amino acids. Germline V lookup: CDR1 SGHNT, CDR2 YYREEE (reference sequence). CDR3 coding DNA: TGTGCCAGCAGCCCCGACAGGAATCAGCCCCAGCATTTT. Translation: CASSPDRNQPQHF.

The rearrangement links TRBV3-1 (or the pseudogene TRBV3-2) to TRBJ1-3, with TRBD1 identical over 7 bases. The CDR3 covers 15 residues. After removal of 1 base from V and 0 bases from J, the junction contained 0 bases not matched to a gene. CDR1 is LGHDT, CDR2 YNNKEL, per germline (reference sequence). The chain's CDR3 is CASSQAGGSGNTIYF. In DNA, the CDR3 is TGTGCCAGCAGCCAAGCAGGGGGCTCTGGAAACACCATATATTTT.

This clone was seen only once. This chain uses TRBV6-1 with TRBJ1-4; the D gene is possibly TRBD1 (5 bases). Trimming pared 3 bases from V and 5 bases from J, leaving 10 bases between. The length of the CDR3 is 14 residues. In germline, CDR1 is MNHNS, CDR2 SASEGT. CDR3 sequence: CASSDGQRNEKLFF. The CDR3, as DNA: TGTGCCAGCAGTGATGGACAAAGAAATGAAAAACTGTTTTTT.

This chain connects TRBV14 to TRBJ1-1; 12 bases match TRBD1. V trimming: 3 bases; J trimming: 4 bases; junction bases outside the gene matches: 9. Germline loops: CDR1 SGHDN, CDR2 FVKESK. This CDR3 is built from 17 residues. As DNA, the CDR3 is TGTGCCAGCAGCCAGGATCGGGGGACAGGGGGCACCACTGAAGCTTTCTTT. This gives the protein CASSQDRGTGGTTEAFF. The entire variable domain, with the rest obtained from reference TRBV14 and TRBJ1-1, is as follows: EAGVTQFPSHSVIEKGQTVTLRCDPISGHDNLYWYRRVMGKEIKFLLHFVKESKQDESGMPNNRFLAERTGGTYSTLKVQPAELEDSGVYFCASSQDRGTGGTTEAFFGQGTRLTVV.

This clone was seen only once. The chain couples TRBV7-9 to TRBJ2-5; 10 nucleotides line up with TRBD1. The CDR3 is made up of 17 amino acids. CDR1 and CDR2 (germline): SEHNR, FQNEAQ (reference sequence). The J segment lost 5 bases and the V segment lost 1 base, leaving 10 bases of the junction unmatched. In nucleotides, the CDR3 is TGTGCCAGCAGCTTAGGAGACAGGGGGCCTTTTCGGGAGACCCAGTACTTC. Protein: CASSLGDRGPFRETQYF.

The chain combines TRBV11-2 with TRBJ2-7; 9 nucleotides align to TRBD1. Trimming at V came to 5 bases and at J to 6 bases, leaving 11 bases not matched to a gene. Germline CDR1 and CDR2: SGHAT and FQNNGV. The CDR3 runs 15 residues. CDR3 sequence reads: CASSPRDRAPGEQYF. CDR3 nucleotides: TGTGCCAGCAGCCCCCGGGACAGGGCCCCCGGCGAGCAGTACTTC.

This chain links TRBV11-2 with TRBJ1-6; TRBD1 agrees at 10 bases. Germline CDR1 is SGHAT and CDR2 is FQNNGV. The V gene end was trimmed by 6 bases and the J gene end by 2 bases; junction bases not matched to a gene: 7. CDR3 size: 17 residues. The CDR3 sequence is CASRIPGQGPYNSPLHF. CDR3 bases: TGTGCCAGCAGAATACCGGGACAGGGGCCCTATAATTCACCCCTCCACTTT.

J is TRBJ2-1 and V is TRBV7-3; 12 nucleotides agree with TRBD2. V lost 7 bases, J lost 9 bases, and 7 bases stayed unmatched. The V gene's germline CDR1 is SGHTA and CDR2 FQGTGA. The CDR3 sequence is 14 residues long. CDR3 nucleotide sequence: TGTGCCAGCAACCTAGCGGGGGGGCCCGGTGAGCAGTTCTTC. It is translated as CASNLAGGPGEQFF.

The chain carries TRBV18 and TRBJ1-1; no reliable D call. Germline CDR1 is KGHSH and CDR2 is LQKENI. CDR3 length: 14 amino acids. V lost 1 base to trimming and J lost 10 bases, with 16 bases between them. CDR3 in amino acids: CASSPQGGGRRAFF. The CDR3 DNA sequence: TGTGCCAGCTCACCACAGGGCGGAGGGCGGAGAGCTTTCTTT.

The CDR3 protein is CASSLQDRQNSPLHF. CDR3 bases: TGCGCCAGCAGCTTACAAGACAGGCAAAATTCACCCCTCCACTTT. The chain employs TRBV5-1 and TRBJ1-6; a possible D gene is TRBD1 (6 bases). The ends were cut back, 2 bases at V and 7 bases at J, with 13 bases in the middle. The CDR3 sequence is 15 residues long. The germline gives CDR1 SGHRS, CDR2 YFSETQ.

J is TRBJ1-1 and V is TRBV7-9; 7 nucleotides match TRBD1. CDR3 size: 12 residues. V shed 5 bases, J shed 7 bases, and the junction held 4 bases outside the gene matches. Per the germline V gene, CDR1 is SEHNR and CDR2 is FQNEAQ (reference sequence). CDR3 nucleotide sequence: TGTGCCAGCAGCCCGGGACAGAATGAAGCTTTCTTT. The encoded protein is CASSPGQNEAFF.